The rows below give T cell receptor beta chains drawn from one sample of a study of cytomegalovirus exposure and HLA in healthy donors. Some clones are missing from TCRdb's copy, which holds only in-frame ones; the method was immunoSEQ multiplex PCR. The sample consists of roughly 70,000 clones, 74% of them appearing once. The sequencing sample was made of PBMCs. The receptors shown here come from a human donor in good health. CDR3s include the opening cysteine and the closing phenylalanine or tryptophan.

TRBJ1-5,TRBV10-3,CASGQGGFNQPQHF
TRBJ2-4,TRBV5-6,CASSLGGVSKNIQYF
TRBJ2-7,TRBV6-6,CASSLAGVEYEQYF
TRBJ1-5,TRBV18,CASSARVNQPQHF
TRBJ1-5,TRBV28,CASSPSPNQPQHF
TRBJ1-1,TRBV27,CASKDRVGNTEAFF
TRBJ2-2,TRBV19,CASSIEGQGNTGELFF
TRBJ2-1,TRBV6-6,CASTLTGMSEQFF
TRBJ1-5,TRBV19,CASSLQGAHQPQHF
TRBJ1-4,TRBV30,CAWSKGTGDEKLFF
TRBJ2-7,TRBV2,CASRLLLGGGEQYF
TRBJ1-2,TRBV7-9,CASIGTGLLTNYGYTF
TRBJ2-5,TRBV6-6,CASSYGPLETQYF
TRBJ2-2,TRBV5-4,CASSFQGKGWTGELFF
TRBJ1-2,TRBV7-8,CASSYGYYGYTF
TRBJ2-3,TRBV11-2,CASSLDGRTSTDTQYF
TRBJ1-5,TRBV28,CASSLGTVDQPQHF
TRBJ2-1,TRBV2,CASSLVGDNEQFF
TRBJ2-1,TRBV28,CASSFGVSSYNEQFF
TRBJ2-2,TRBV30,CASEGTGVTGELFF
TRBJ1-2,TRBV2,CASSETGGNYGYTF
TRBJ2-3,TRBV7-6,CASSLGTSGSTDTQYF
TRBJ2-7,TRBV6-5,CASTRQGQGKYEQYF
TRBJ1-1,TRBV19,CASSNDSYSEAFF
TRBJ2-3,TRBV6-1,CASSEALSRPPDTQYF
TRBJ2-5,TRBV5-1,CASSLGTSGETQYF
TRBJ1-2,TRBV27,CASSLSRDFMTNYGYTF
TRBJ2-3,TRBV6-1,CASSEARTPTDTQYF
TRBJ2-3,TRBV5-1,CASSLERTDTQYF
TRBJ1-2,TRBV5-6,CASSQHRTAAGGGYTF
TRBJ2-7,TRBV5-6,CASSPGTGPKGAYEQYF
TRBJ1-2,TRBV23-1,CASSQDRPWGYTF
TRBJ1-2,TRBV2,CASRLRTEAGYTF
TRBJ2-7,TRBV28,CASSLVGGSYEQYF
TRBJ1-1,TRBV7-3,CASSFPTNLQGCRGNTEAFF
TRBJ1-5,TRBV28,CASSVPGTGRQPQHF
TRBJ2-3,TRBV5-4,CASSPLGLAATDTQYF
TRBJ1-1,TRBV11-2,CASDLGQPNTEAFF
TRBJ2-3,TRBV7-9,CASSYGGTDTQYF
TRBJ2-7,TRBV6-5,CATGLAGGSYEQYF
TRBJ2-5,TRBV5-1,CASSHLPTSGTLQETQYF
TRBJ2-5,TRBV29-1,CSVRTVQETQYF
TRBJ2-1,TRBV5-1,CASSLGWTAGYNEQFF
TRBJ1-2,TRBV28,CASSSEGRGSYGYTF
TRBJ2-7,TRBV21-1,CASSKCGSYEQYF
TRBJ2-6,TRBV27,CASTRDISSGANVLTF
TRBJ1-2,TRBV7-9,CASSLGLVTQANYGYTF